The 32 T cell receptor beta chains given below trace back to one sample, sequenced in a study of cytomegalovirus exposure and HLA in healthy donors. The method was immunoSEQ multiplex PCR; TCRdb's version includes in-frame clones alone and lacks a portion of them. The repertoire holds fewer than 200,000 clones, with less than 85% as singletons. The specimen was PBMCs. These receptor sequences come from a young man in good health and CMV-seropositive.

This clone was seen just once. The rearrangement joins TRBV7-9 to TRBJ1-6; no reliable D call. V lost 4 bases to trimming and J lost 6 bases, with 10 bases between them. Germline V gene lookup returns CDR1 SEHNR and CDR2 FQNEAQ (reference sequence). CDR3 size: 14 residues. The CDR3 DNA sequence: TGTGCCAGCAGCTCAGAGGTTACTAATTCACCCCTCCACTTT. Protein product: CASSSEVTNSPLHF.

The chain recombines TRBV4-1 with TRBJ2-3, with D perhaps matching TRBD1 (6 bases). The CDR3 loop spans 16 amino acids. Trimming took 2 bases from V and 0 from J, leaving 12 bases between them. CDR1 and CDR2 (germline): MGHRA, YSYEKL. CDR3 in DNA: TGCGCCAGCAGCCAACCGAGGCAGGGGAGCACAGATACGCAGTATTTT. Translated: CASSQPRQGSTDTQYF.

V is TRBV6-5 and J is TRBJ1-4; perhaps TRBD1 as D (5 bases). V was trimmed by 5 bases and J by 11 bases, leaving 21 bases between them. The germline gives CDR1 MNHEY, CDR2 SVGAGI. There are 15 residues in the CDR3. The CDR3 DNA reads TGTGCCAGCAGTAGTTTTCAGGGATTTTCAACGAAACTGTTTTTT. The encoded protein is CASSSFQGFSTKLFF.

The chain's CDR3 is CSANPGSTEAFF. CDR3 DNA: TGCAGCGCAAACCCAGGATCCACTGAAGCTTTCTTT. The V call is TRBV29-1, the J call TRBJ1-1; D ambiguous. The CDR3 is 12 residues long. CDR1 and CDR2 (germline): SQVTM, ANQGSEA. Trimming removed 7 bases from V and 4 bases from J, with 13 bases in between.

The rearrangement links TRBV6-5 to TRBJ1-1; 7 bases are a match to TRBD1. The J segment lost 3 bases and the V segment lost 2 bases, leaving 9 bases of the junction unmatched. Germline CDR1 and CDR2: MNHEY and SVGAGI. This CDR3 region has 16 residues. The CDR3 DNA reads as TGTGCCAGCAGTTACACGCCGACAGGGATGTACACTGAAGCTTTCTTT. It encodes CASSYTPTGMYTEAFF.

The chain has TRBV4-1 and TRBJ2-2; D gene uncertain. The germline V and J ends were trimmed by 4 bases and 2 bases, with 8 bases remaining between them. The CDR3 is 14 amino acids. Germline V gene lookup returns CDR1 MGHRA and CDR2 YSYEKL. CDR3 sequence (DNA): TGCGCCAGCAGCCTCTCCCTTAACACCGGGGAGCTGTTTTTT. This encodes CASSLSLNTGELFF.

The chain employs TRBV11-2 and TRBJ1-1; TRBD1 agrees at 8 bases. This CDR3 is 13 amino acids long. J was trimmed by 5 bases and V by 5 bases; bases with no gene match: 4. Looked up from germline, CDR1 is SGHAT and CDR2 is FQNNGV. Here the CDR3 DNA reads TGTGCCAGCAGCCAACAGGGGGGTACTGAAGCTTTCTTT. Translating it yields CASSQQGGTEAFF.

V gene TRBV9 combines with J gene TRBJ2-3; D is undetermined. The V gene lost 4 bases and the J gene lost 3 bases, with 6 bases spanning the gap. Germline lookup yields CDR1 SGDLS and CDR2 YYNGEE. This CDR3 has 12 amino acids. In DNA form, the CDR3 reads TGTGCCAGCAGCTCCGAGACAGATACGCAGTATTTT. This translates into CASSSETDTQYF. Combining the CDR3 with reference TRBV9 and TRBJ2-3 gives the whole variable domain DSGVTQTPKHLITATGQRVTLRCSPRSGDLSVYWYQQSLDQGLQFLIQYYNGEERAKGNILERFSAQQFPDLHSELNLSSLELGDSALYFCASSSETDTQYFGPGTRLTVL.

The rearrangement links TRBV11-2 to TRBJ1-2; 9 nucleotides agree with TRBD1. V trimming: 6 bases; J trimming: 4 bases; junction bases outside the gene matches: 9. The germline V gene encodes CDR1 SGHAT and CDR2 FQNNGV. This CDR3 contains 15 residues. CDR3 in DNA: TGTGCCAGCAGGCGAACCGGGGACAGGGTCTATGGCTACACCTTC. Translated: CASRRTGDRVYGYTF.

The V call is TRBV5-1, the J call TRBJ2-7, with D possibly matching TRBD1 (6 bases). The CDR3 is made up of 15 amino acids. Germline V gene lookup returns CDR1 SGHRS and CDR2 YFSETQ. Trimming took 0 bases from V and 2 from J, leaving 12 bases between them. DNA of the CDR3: TGCGCCAGCAGCTTGGTTCCGGGGACAACCTACGAGCAGTACTTC. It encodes CASSLVPGTTYEQYF.

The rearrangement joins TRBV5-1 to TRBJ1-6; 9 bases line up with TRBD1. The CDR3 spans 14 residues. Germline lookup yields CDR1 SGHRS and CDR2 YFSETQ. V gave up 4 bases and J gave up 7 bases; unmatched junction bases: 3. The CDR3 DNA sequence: TGCGCCAGCAGCGCGGACAGGGGAAATTCACCCCTCCACTTT. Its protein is CASSADRGNSPLHF. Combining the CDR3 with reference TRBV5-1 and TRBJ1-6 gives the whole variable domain KAGVTQTPRYLIKTRGQQVTLSCSPISGHRSVSWYQQTPGQGLQFLFEYFSETQRNKGNFPGRFSGRQFSNSRSEMNVSTLELGDSALYLCASSADRGNSPLHFGNGTRLTVT.

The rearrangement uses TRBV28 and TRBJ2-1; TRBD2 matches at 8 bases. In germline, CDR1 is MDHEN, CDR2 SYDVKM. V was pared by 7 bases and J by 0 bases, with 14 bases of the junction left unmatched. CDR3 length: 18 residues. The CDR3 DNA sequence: TGTGCCAGCACTGGGGCTGGACTAGCCCCTAGCTCCTACAATGAGCAGTTCTTC. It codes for CASTGAGLAPSSYNEQFF.

CDR3 sequence (DNA): TGTGCCTGGAGTTCGGGGGGGGAACAGCCCCAGCATTTT. Encoded protein: CAWSSGGEQPQHF. The chain joins TRBV30 to TRBJ1-5; D may be TRBD1 (5 bases). V dropped 2 bases and J dropped 7 bases, with 12 bases sitting between them. This CDR3 is 13 amino acids long. Germline V lookup: CDR1 GTSNPN, CDR2 SVGIG (reference sequence). Full variable domain (outside the CDR3, taken from reference TRBV30 and TRBJ1-5): SQTIHQWPATLVQPVGSPLSLECTVEGTSNPNLYWYRQAAGRGLQLLFYSVGIGQISSEVPQNLSASRPQDRQFILSSKKLLLSDSGFYLCAWSSGGEQPQHFGDGTRLSIL.

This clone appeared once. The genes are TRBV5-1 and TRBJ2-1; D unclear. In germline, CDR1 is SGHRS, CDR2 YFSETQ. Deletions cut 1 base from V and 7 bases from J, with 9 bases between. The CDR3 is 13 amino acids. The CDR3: CASSLLVGNEQFF. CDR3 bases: TGCGCCAGCAGCTTGCTAGTGGGTAATGAGCAGTTCTTC.

CDR3 in DNA: TGCGCCAGCAGCTCCGGGAGGGCCCAGACAGATACGCAGTATTTT. It codes for CASSSGRAQTDTQYF. The rearrangement uses TRBV5-1 and TRBJ2-3, with TRBD2 identical over 8 bases. Germline V gene lookup returns CDR1 SGHRS and CDR2 YFSETQ. J gave up 3 bases and V 3 bases, and 6 bases lay outside the gene matches. The CDR3 is 15 amino acids.

The CDR3 loop reads CASSLTGQGNHGYTF. The CDR3 DNA follows: TGTGCCAGCAGCTTAACCGGACAGGGGAATCATGGCTACACCTTC. J is TRBJ1-2 and V is TRBV7-9, with 9 bases identical to TRBD1. CDR1 SEHNR and CDR2 FQNEAQ come from the germline V gene (reference sequence). The CDR3 has 15 amino acids. The V and J ends lost 2 bases and 6 bases, in that order; junction bases with no gene match: 7.

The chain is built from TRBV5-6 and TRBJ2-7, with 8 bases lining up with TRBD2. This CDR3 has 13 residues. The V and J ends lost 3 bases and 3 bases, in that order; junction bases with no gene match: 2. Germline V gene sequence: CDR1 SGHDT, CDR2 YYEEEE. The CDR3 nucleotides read TGTGCCAGCAGCTCGGGAGGGGGCTACGAGCAGTACTTC. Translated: CASSSGGGYEQYF.

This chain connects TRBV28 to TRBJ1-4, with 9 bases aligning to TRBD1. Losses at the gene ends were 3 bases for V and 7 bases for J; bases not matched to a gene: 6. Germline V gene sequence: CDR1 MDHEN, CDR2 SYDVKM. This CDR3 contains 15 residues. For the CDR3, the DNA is TGTGCCAGCAGTTTCCCCGGGACAGGGAGTGAAAAACTGTTTTTT. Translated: CASSFPGTGSEKLFF.

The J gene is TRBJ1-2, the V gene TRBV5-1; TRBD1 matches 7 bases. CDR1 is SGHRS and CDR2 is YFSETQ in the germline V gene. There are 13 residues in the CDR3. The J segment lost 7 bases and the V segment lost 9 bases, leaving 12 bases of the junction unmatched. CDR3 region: CATGEEGAIGYTF. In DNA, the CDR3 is TGCGCCACCGGAGAGGAGGGGGCGATTGGCTACACCTTC. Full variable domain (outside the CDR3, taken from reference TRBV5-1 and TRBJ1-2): KAGVTQTPRYLIKTRGQQVTLSCSPISGHRSVSWYQQTPGQGLQFLFEYFSETQRNKGNFPGRFSGRQFSNSRSEMNVSTLELGDSALYLCATGEEGAIGYTFGSGTRLTVV.

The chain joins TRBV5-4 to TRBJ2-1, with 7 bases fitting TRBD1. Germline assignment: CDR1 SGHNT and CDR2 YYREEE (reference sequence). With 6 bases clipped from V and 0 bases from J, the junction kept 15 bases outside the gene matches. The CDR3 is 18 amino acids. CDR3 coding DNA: TGTGCCAGCAAACGGTCGGGGACAGCCAATTTCTCCTACAATGAGCAGTTCTTC. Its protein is CASKRSGTANFSYNEQFF.

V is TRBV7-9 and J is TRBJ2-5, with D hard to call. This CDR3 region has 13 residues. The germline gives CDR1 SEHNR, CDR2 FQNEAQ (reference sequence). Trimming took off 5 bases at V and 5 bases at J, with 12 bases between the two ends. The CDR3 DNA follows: TGTGCCAGCAGCCTTCTTAGCCGGGAGACCCAGTACTTC. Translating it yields CASSLLSRETQYF.

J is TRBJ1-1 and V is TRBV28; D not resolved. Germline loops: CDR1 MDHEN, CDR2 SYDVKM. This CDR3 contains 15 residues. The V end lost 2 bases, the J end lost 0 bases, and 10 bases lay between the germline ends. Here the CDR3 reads CASSLTRSLNTEAFF. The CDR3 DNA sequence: TGTGCCAGCAGTTTAACTCGGTCTCTGAACACTGAAGCTTTCTTT.

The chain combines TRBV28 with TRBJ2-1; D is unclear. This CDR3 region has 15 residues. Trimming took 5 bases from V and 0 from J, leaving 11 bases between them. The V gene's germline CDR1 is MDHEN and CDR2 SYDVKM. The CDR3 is CASSTYGSSYNEQFF. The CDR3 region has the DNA TGTGCCAGCAGTACCTACGGTAGCTCCTACAATGAGCAGTTCTTC.

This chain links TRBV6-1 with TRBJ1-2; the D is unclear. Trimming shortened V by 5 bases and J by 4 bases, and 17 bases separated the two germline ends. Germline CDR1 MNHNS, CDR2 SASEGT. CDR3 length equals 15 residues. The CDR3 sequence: CASSNTMKRGYGYTF. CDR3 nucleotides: TGTGCCAGCAGTAACACCATGAAACGGGGCTATGGCTACACCTTC.

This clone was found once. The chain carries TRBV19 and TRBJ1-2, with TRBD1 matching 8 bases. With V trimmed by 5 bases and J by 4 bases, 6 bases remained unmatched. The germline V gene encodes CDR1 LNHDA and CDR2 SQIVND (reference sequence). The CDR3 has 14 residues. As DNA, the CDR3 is TGTGCCAGTAGTTCAGGACAGGGAGGCTATGGCTACACCTTC. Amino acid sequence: CASSSGQGGYGYTF.

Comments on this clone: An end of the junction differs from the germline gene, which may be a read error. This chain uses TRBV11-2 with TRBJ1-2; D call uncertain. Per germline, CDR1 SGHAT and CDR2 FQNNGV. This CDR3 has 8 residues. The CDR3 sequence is CASSLTGF. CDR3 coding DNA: TGTGCCAGCAGCTTGACCGGGTTC.

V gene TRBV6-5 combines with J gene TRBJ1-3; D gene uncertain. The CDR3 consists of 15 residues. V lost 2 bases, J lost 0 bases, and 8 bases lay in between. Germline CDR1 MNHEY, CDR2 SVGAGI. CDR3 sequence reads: CASSYERGSGNTIYF. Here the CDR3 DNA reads TGTGCCAGCAGTTACGAGCGGGGCTCTGGAAACACCATATATTTT.

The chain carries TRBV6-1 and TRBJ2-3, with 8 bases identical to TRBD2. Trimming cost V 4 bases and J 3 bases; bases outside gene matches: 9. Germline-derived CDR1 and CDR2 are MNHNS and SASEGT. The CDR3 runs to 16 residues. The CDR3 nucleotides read TGTGCCAGCAGTGGTATAGCGGGAACGGGAACAGATACGCAGTATTTT. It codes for CASSGIAGTGTDTQYF.

The CDR3 protein is CASSVNSNQPQHF. The CDR3 DNA reads as TGTGCCAGCAGCGTAAATAGCAATCAGCCCCAGCATTTT. V and J are TRBV6-1 and TRBJ1-5; D is unclear. Germline CDR1 reads MNHNS; CDR2 reads SASEGT. The CDR3 extends over 13 amino acids. V lost 6 bases, J lost 0 bases, and 6 bases lay in between.

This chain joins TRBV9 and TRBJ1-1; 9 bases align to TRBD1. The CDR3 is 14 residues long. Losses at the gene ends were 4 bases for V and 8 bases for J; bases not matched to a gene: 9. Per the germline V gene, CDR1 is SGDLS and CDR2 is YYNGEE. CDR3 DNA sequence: TGTGCCAGCAGCAAAGACGGACAGGGGTCCGAAGCTTTCTTT. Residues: CASSKDGQGSEAFF.

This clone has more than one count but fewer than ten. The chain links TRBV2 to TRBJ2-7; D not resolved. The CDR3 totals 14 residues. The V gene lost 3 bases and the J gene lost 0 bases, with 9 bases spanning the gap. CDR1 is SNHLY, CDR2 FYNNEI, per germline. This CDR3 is CASSDGRLSYEQYF. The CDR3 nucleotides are TGTGCCAGCAGTGATGGCCGACTCTCCTACGAGCAGTACTTC.

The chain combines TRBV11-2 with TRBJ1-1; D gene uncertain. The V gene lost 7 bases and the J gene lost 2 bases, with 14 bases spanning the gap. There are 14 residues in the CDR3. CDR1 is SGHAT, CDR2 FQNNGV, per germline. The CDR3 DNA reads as TGTGCCAGCACCCTAACGGGAGAAAACACTGAAGCTTTCTTT. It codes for CASTLTGENTEAFF. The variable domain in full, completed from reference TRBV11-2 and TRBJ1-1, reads EAGVAQSPRYKIIEKRQSVAFWCNPISGHATLYWYQQILGQGPKLLIQFQNNGVVDDSQLPKDRFSAERLKGVDSTLKIQPAKLEDSAVYLCASTLTGENTEAFFGQGTRLTVV.